This note documents a single T cell receptor (beta chain) sequence. The antigen remains unidentified. The germline CDR1 and CDR2 sequences are MNHEY and SVGAGI. The CDR3 runs 15 residues. The protocol was immunoSEQ multiplex PCR, while the TCRdb copy is restricted to in-frame clones and leaves out a portion. The sample lists about 610,000 clones, 95% to 98% seen once, with around 0.06% in the top ten. The data stem from a study of shared clonotypes between healthy human individuals. General study results and limits: Even with large depth, rarefaction showed that sorted-subset sequencing was incomplete. When naive CD4 clonotypes were compared across a few donors, about 4.8% were shared.

The receptor was derived from a woman aged 25 to 39 in good health. The chain combines TRBV6-5 with TRBJ2-5; D unclear. The tail of the sequence fits TRBJ2-7 better, so the J call may be wrong. The sample was naive CD4+ T cells sorted from blood. The subset denotes: CD45RA+ positively selected. CDR3 protein: CASSSPDVFPYEQYF. The CDR3, as DNA: TGTGCCAGCAGTTCGCCCGACGTCTTCCCCTACGAGCAGTACTTC.